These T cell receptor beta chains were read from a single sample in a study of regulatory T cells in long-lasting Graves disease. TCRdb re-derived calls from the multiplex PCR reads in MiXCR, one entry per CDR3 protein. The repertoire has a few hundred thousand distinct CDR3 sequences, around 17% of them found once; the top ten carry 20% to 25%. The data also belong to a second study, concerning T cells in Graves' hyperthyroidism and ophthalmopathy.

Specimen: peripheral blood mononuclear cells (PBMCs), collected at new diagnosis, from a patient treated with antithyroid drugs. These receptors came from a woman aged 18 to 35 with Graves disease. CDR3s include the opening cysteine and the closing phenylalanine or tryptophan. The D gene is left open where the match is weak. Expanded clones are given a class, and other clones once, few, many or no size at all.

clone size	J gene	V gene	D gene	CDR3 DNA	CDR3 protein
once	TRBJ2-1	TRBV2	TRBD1	TGTGCCTGCATTCAGGACAGGGACAATGAGCAGTTCTTC	CACIQDRDNEQFF
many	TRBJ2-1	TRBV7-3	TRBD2	TGTGCCAGCAGCTTAACTCCGGGAGGACGCTCCTACAATGAGCAGTTCTTC	CASSLTPGGRSYNEQFF
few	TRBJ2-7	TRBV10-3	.	TGTGCCATCAGTGATGAGGTAGGAATCGACGAGCAGTACTTC	CAISDEVGIDEQYF
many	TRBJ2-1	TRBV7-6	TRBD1	TGTGCCAGCAGCCCACGACCAGACAGGGGGCCCGGCTATGAGCAGTTCTTC	CASSPRPDRGPGYEQFF
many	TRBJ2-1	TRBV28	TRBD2	TGTGCCAGCAGCCCGGCTGGGACTAGACGTTCAAATGAGCAGTTCTTC	CASSPAGTRRSNEQFF
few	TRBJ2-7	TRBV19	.	TGTGCCAGTAGTATAGTGCCGGGATATCCCTACGAGCAGTACTTC	CASSIVPGYPYEQYF
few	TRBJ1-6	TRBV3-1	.	TGTGCCAGCAGCCAAGACGAAGATCTAAATTCACCCCTCCACTTT	CASSQDEDLNSPLHF
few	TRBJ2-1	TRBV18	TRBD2	TGTGCCAGCTCACCGATGACTAGCGGCCTCTACAATGAGCAGTTCTTC	CASSPMTSGLYNEQFF
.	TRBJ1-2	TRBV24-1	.	TGTGCCACCAGTGATCCGAACAGGGTCGGCTACACCTTC	CATSDPNRVGYTF
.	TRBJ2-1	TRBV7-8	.	TGTGCCAGCAGCTTGTCTCCGGGGGCTAGCGAGCAGTTCTTC	CASSLSPGASEQFF
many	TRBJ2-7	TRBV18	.	TGTGCCAGCTCACCACTGCCATCCTACGAGCAGTACTTC	CASSPLPSYEQYF
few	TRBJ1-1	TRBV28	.	TGTGCCAGCAGTTTATACGAGGGGGTGGGCACTGAAGCTTTCTTT	CASSLYEGVGTEAFF
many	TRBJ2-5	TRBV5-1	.	TGCGCCAGCAGCTTGTCTATGCAAGAGACCCAGTACTTC	CASSLSMQETQYF
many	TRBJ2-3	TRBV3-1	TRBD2	TGTGCCAGCAGCAATCCCGGGACTAGCGGGAGGACCAGGGGAAATACGCAGTATTTT	CASSNPGTSGRTRGNTQYF
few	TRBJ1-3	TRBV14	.	TGTGCCAGCAGCCAAGTTTGGTCTGGAAACACCATATATTTT	CASSQVWSGNTIYF
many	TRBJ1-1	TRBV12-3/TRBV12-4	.	TGTGCCAGCAGTCTCCTCATGGGAACTGAAGCTTTCTTT	CASSLLMGTEAFF
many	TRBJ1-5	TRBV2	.	TGTGCCAGCAGTGAGGGAGGGTTTCAGCCCCAGCATTTT	CASSEGGFQPQHF
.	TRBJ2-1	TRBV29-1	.	TGCAGCGTTGAAGATTCAGGGACATCTTACAATGAGCAGTTCTTC	CSVEDSGTSYNEQFF
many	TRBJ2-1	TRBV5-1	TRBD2	TGCGCCAGCAGCCGAGAAGCGGGAGGAGGATACAATGAGCAGTTCTTC	CASSREAGGGYNEQFF
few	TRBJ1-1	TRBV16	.	TGTGCCAGCAGCCAAGTTCCGAGTCCATCTTTCTTT	CASSQVPSPSFF
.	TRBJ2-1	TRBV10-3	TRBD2	TGTGCCATCAGTGAGTCACTAGCGGAATACAATGAGCAGTTCTTC	CAISESLAEYNEQFF
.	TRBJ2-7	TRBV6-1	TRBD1	TGTGCCAGCAGACTACAGGGGAATTACGAGCAGTACTTC	CASRLQGNYEQYF
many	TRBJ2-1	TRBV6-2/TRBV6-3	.	TGTGCCAGCAGTGAAGAGGCTTACTCCTACAATGAGCAGTTCTTC	CASSEEAYSYNEQFF
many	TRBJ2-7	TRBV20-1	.	TGCAGTGCTAGGGGTCCAGCCCTCTCCTACGAGCAGTACTTC	CSARGPALSYEQYF
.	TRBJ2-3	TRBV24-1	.	TGTGCCACCGGGGCGGGGAGCAGGAATACGCAGTATTTT	CATGAGSRNTQYF
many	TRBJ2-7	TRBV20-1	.	TGCAGTGCCGTAGAGGGGACATTTTCCTCCTACGAGCAGTACTTC	CSAVEGTFSSYEQYF
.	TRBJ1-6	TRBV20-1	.	TGCAGTGCTACCAAAGGACAGAGATTTTCACCCCTCCACTTT	CSATKGQRFSPLHF
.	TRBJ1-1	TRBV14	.	TGTGCCAGCAGCCAACAGCGGGGGACTGAAGCTTTCTTT	CASSQQRGTEAFF
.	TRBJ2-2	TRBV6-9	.	TGTGCCAGCAGTTATTATTCGTCCGGGGAGCTGTTTTTT	CASSYYSSGELFF
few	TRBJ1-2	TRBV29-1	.	TGCAGCGTTGCACGACGAGGAAACTATGGCCACACCTTC	CSVARRGNYGHTF
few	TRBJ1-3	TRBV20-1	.	TGCAGTGCCAGAGGAAACACCATATATTTT	CSARGNTIYF
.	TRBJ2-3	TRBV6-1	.	TGTGCCAGCCGACCTTCTGTGTATAGCACAGATACGCAGTATTTT	CASRPSVYSTDTQYF
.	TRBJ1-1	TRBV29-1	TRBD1	TGCAGCGTTGAAGCCGGGACAGGGGACGGGGTTTTT	CSVEAGTGDGVF
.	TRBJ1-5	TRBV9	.	TGTGCCAGCAGCGCAGACCCTAGTCAGCCCCAGCATTTT	CASSADPSQPQHF
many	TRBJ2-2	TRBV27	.	TGTGCCAGCAGTTTCCTCCCGTGGGCTTATAACACCGGGGAGCTGTTTTTT	CASSFLPWAYNTGELFF
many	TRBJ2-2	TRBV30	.	TGTGCCTGCCATTACACCGGGGAGCTGTTTTTT	CACHYTGELFF
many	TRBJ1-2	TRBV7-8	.	TGTGCCAGCAGCTCCCGAGCCAGTAGCCTTTATGGCTACACCTTC	CASSSRASSLYGYTF
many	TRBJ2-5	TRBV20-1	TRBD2	TGCAGTGCTAGTTCGGCTAGCGGGGTCCAAGAGACCCAGTACTTC	CSASSASGVQETQYF
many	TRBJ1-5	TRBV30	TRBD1	TGTGCCTCTCAGGGGGCAATGGGCAATCAGCCCCAGCATTTT	CASQGAMGNQPQHF
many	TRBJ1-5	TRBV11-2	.	TGTGCCAGCAGCTTAGTGAGGAGGACAGACTCCTTCTATAGCAATCAGCCCCAGCATTTT	CASSLVRRTDSFYSNQPQHF
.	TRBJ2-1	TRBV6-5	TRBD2	TGTGCCAGCAGTTACTCTCCCCTAGCGGACCTCTCGGACCGACTGTACAATGAGCAGTTCTTC	CASSYSPLADLSDRLYNEQFF
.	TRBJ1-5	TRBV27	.	TGTGCCAGCAGAGGACCCTCTAATTATCAGCCCCAGCATTTT	CASRGPSNYQPQHF